The text below deals with one T cell receptor (beta chain). Within the sample, other DNA sequences also encode this same CDR3. Seattle patients were enrolled during active infection and followed longitudinally. This specimen comes from a study of blood T cell repertoires in COVID-19. Study-wide context: There were acute and convalescent COVID-19 samples, and they came from the United States, Italy and Spain.

In the source study's methods: Estimation of nucleated cell counts relied on the amplification of reference gene primers. TCRdb's table, derived via immunoSEQ multiplex PCR, lists solely in-frame clones and lacks some. The DNA was the basis for D and trimming; V, J and clone size are from that table. The sample holds around 150,000 clones, about 92% seen once. Per the germline V gene, CDR1 is SGHTA and CDR2 is FQGTGA. The CDR3 has 14 residues. V dropped 5 bases and J dropped 5; count of bases not matched to a gene: 4. This clonotype was sampled from a man aged 25 to 40 with COVID-19, enrolled during active disease. The sequencing sample was made of peripheral blood. The chain has TRBV7-3 and TRBJ2-1, with 9 bases identical to TRBD2. Here the CDR3 DNA reads TGTGCCAGCAGCCCCGGGACTAGCAACAATGAGCAGTTCTTC. It is translated as CASSPGTSNNEQFF.